This T cell receptor (beta chain) came from a study of blood T cells in healthy people across ages. Study conclusions and caveats: Possibly, changes in expanded clonotypes were confounded because donor CMV status was unknown.

This clonotype was found a few times. Its matching antigen is unknown. V lost 4 bases to trimming and J lost 2 bases; unmatched junction nucleotides: 6. From germline, CDR1 is SGDLS and CDR2 YYNGEE. This CDR3 is built from 15 residues. Combining a sample-barcoded 5' primer with a J-beta primer mix, a second PCR ran for roughly 7 to 12 cycles. TCRdb passed the 5' RACE reads through MiXCR, listing each CDR3 protein once. The sample lists some 900,000 distinct CDR3 sequences, under 50% seen once, with around an eighth in the top ten. In each sample, at least 7 million PBMCs were isolated. This clonotype was obtained from a man aged 25-45 years in good health. The rearrangement joins TRBV9 to TRBJ1-2; 9 positions match TRBD1. Sequenced: blood. CDR3 coding DNA: TGTGCCAGCAGCACGACAGGGGGAAACAACTATGGCTACACCTTC. It specifies CASSTTGGNNYGYTF.